The following is a TCR beta chain sequence with its context. This CDR3 contains 15 residues. The junction had 6 bases not matched to a gene; V was cut back by 4 bases and J by 6 bases. CDR1 SGHRS and CDR2 YFSETQ come from the germline V gene. These data come from a study of blood T cell repertoires in COVID-19. The data were produced by immunoSEQ multiplex PCR, yet TCRdb's version contains in-frame clones alone and is incomplete. This sample has around 180,000 clones; roughly 90% occur once, and the top ten carry roughly 20%. This chain links TRBV5-1 with TRBJ2-2, with TRBD1 matching over 10 bases. Sample: peripheral blood. This receptor was obtained from a man between 70 and 80 years old with active or convalescent COVID-19. Written as DNA, the CDR3 is TGCGCCAGCAGCCGAGGACAGGGGGTGGCCGGGGAGCTGTTTTTT. Translated: CASSRGQGVAGELFF.